Listed below are T cell receptor beta chains from one sample, sequenced in a study of blood T cell repertoires in COVID-19. Profiled with immunoSEQ multiplex PCR; TCRdb holds only in-frame clones, not every one. In the table there are 150,000 to 200,000 clones, roughly 86% of which are singletons. Input material: peripheral blood. The receptor source for this set is a man aged 40-50 years with active or convalescent COVID-19. Each CDR3 is given with its conserved first and last residue. Each record gives: V gene, J gene, D gene, clone size, CDR3 DNA, CDR3 protein. D genes are given only for firm matches. Size values are once, few and many counts, or a class for expanded clones, and some rows have none.

v_gene: TRBV28
j_gene: TRBJ2-1
d_gene: -
abundance: -
CDR3nt: TGTGCCAGCAGTCAGACTCAGGAGCAGTTCTTC
CDR3aa: CASSQTQEQFF

v_gene: TRBV5-6
j_gene: TRBJ2-5
d_gene: TRBD1
abundance: few
CDR3nt: TGTGCCAGCAGCTTGGTGATATGGGACAGACCTTACCAAGAGACCCAGTACTTC
CDR3aa: CASSLVIWDRPYQETQYF

v_gene: TRBV28
j_gene: TRBJ1-2
d_gene: TRBD1
abundance: once
CDR3nt: TGTGCCAGCAGTAGGGGACAGGGGGCTCTCGGCTACACCTTC
CDR3aa: CASSRGQGALGYTF

v_gene: TRBV7-9
j_gene: TRBJ1-2
d_gene: -
abundance: -
CDR3nt: TGTGCCAGCAGCGTCGGGGTAGGGGGCTATGGCTACACCTTC
CDR3aa: CASSVGVGGYGYTF

v_gene: TRBV16
j_gene: TRBJ2-6
d_gene: TRBD1
abundance: -
CDR3nt: TGTGCCAGCAGAACCACCGGGACAGGATTTCCTGGGGCCAACGTCCTGACTTTC
CDR3aa: CASRTTGTGFPGANVLTF

v_gene: TRBV5-1
j_gene: TRBJ2-1
d_gene: TRBD1
abundance: -
CDR3nt: TGCGCCAGCAGCTCGAGAACAGGGGGCCATGAGCAGTTCTTC
CDR3aa: CASSSRTGGHEQFF

v_gene: TRBV27
j_gene: TRBJ2-1
d_gene: -
abundance: -
CDR3nt: TGTGCCAGCAGTGTCCAGGGTCGCGATGAGCAGTTCTTC
CDR3aa: CASSVQGRDEQFF

v_gene: TRBV19
j_gene: TRBJ1-5
d_gene: -
abundance: -
CDR3nt: TGTGCCAGTAGTATAGTGGGAGGGGGGGAGCCCCAGCATTTT
CDR3aa: CASSIVGGGEPQHF

v_gene: TRBV12-3/TRBV12-4
j_gene: TRBJ2-7
d_gene: TRBD1
abundance: once
CDR3nt: TGTGCCAGCAGTCCCGGACAGGGATACGAGCAGTACTTC
CDR3aa: CASSPGQGYEQYF

v_gene: TRBV20-1
j_gene: TRBJ2-7
d_gene: TRBD2
abundance: -
CDR3nt: TGCAGTGCTAGTGGACTAGCGGTGAAGAGTGAGCAGTACTTC
CDR3aa: CSASGLAVKSEQYF

v_gene: TRBV7-9
j_gene: TRBJ2-3
d_gene: -
abundance: -
CDR3nt: TGTGCCAGCAGCTTGACAACAAGAACTGATACGCAGTATTTT
CDR3aa: CASSLTTRTDTQYF

v_gene: TRBV6-1
j_gene: TRBJ1-3
d_gene: -
abundance: -
CDR3nt: TGTGCCAGCAGTGAACGGGGTTGGGACACCATATATTTT
CDR3aa: CASSERGWDTIYF

v_gene: TRBV11-3
j_gene: TRBJ2-5
d_gene: TRBD1
abundance: -
CDR3nt: TGTGCCAGCAGCACGCGGGACAGGGTTGAGACCCAGTACTTC
CDR3aa: CASSTRDRVETQYF

v_gene: TRBV27
j_gene: TRBJ1-5
d_gene: -
abundance: -
CDR3nt: TGTGCCAGCAGTTTCATCGGGGGTGATAGCAATCAGCCCCAGCATTTT
CDR3aa: CASSFIGGDSNQPQHF

v_gene: TRBV5-4
j_gene: TRBJ2-4
d_gene: -
abundance: -
CDR3nt: TGTGCCAGCAGCATGTTAGGGGGTCAAGGAGACATTCAGTACTTC
CDR3aa: CASSMLGGQGDIQYF

v_gene: TRBV27
j_gene: TRBJ1-5
d_gene: -
abundance: -
CDR3nt: TGTGCCAGCAGTTTCAGGGCGAATCAGCCCCAGCATTTT
CDR3aa: CASSFRANQPQHF

v_gene: TRBV2
j_gene: TRBJ1-5
d_gene: -
abundance: -
CDR3nt: TGTGCCAGCAGTGAAGGGACCTGGCAGGGCGGTTATAGCAATCAGCCCCAGCATTTT
CDR3aa: CASSEGTWQGGYSNQPQHF

v_gene: TRBV2
j_gene: TRBJ1-3
d_gene: -
abundance: -
CDR3nt: TGTGCCAGCATGATGGGCAGGGTGGCAGGAAACACCATATATTTT
CDR3aa: CASMMGRVAGNTIYF

v_gene: TRBV30
j_gene: TRBJ2-1
d_gene: -
abundance: -
CDR3nt: TGTGCCTGGAGTGGTTTACTCAAACCCTTGGAGTTCTTC
CDR3aa: CAWSGLLKPLEFF

v_gene: TRBV5-1
j_gene: TRBJ1-6
d_gene: -
abundance: -
CDR3nt: TGCGCCAGCAGCCCCACCGGACAGTTTAATTCACCCCTCCACTTT
CDR3aa: CASSPTGQFNSPLHF

v_gene: TRBV27
j_gene: TRBJ2-7
d_gene: -
abundance: once
CDR3nt: TGTGCCAGCCGCCCGGGGTTTGGGGGGGGGCCCTACGAGCAGTACTTC
CDR3aa: CASRPGFGGGPYEQYF

v_gene: TRBV27
j_gene: TRBJ1-6
d_gene: -
abundance: -
CDR3nt: TGTGCCAGCAGTTTCTTGGGTTCGGGTTCACCCCTCCACTTT
CDR3aa: CASSFLGSGSPLHF

v_gene: TRBV28
j_gene: TRBJ1-1
d_gene: TRBD1
abundance: -
CDR3nt: TGTGCCAGCAGTTCCCAAGGGGGCCCGAACACTGAAGCTTTCTTT
CDR3aa: CASSSQGGPNTEAFF

v_gene: TRBV6-5
j_gene: TRBJ2-3
d_gene: -
abundance: -
CDR3nt: TGTGCCAGCAGACAAACAGGGGATACGCAGTATTTT
CDR3aa: CASRQTGDTQYF

v_gene: TRBV25-1
j_gene: TRBJ2-7
d_gene: TRBD2
abundance: -
CDR3nt: TGTGCCAGCAGTGGATCCGGGACTAGATCCTACGAGCAGTACTTC
CDR3aa: CASSGSGTRSYEQYF

v_gene: TRBV7-2
j_gene: TRBJ1-6
d_gene: -
abundance: -
CDR3nt: TGTGCCAGCAGCCTAACGAGGACACGCAATTCACCCCTCCACTTT
CDR3aa: CASSLTRTRNSPLHF

v_gene: TRBV4-2
j_gene: TRBJ2-7
d_gene: TRBD2
abundance: -
CDR3nt: TGTGCCAGCAGCCAGCGGTTCGGGGGGTCCTACGAGCAGTACTTC
CDR3aa: CASSQRFGGSYEQYF

v_gene: TRBV19
j_gene: TRBJ1-2
d_gene: TRBD1
abundance: -
CDR3nt: TGTGCCAGTAGAGCGGGACAGGGAAGCTATGGCTACACCTTC
CDR3aa: CASRAGQGSYGYTF

v_gene: TRBV4-3
j_gene: TRBJ1-5
d_gene: -
abundance: once
CDR3nt: TGCGCCAGCAGCCAAGACAGGTACAATCAGCCCCAGCATTTT
CDR3aa: CASSQDRYNQPQHF

v_gene: TRBV28
j_gene: TRBJ1-2
d_gene: -
abundance: -
CDR3nt: TGTGCCAGCAGCCAAAACAGGCTCTATGGCTACACCTTC
CDR3aa: CASSQNRLYGYTF

v_gene: TRBV6-6
j_gene: TRBJ2-2
d_gene: -
abundance: -
CDR3nt: TGTGCCAGCCGGCGGTTGAACGGGGAGCTGTTTTTT
CDR3aa: CASRRLNGELFF

v_gene: TRBV12-3/TRBV12-4
j_gene: TRBJ2-1
d_gene: -
abundance: -
CDR3nt: TGTGCCAGCAGACAGGGACCTTACAATGAGCAGTTCTTC
CDR3aa: CASRQGPYNEQFF

v_gene: TRBV3-1/TRBV3-2
j_gene: TRBJ2-5
d_gene: -
abundance: -
CDR3nt: TGTGCCAGCAGCCAGGGGGGGGCCAGTGGGCAGACCCAGTACTTC
CDR3aa: CASSQGGASGQTQYF

v_gene: TRBV29-1
j_gene: TRBJ1-1
d_gene: -
abundance: -
CDR3nt: TGCAGCGTTGAGCGGCAGGGCGGCACTGAAGCTTTCTTT
CDR3aa: CSVERQGGTEAFF

v_gene: TRBV11-2
j_gene: TRBJ1-3
d_gene: -
abundance: -
CDR3nt: TGTGCCAGCAGCTTAGCCAGGGCTGGAAACACCATATATTTT
CDR3aa: CASSLARAGNTIYF

v_gene: TRBV19
j_gene: TRBJ2-3
d_gene: TRBD1
abundance: -
CDR3nt: TGTGCCAGTAGTGTGGGACAGGGAACAGATACGCAGTATTTT
CDR3aa: CASSVGQGTDTQYF

v_gene: TRBV18
j_gene: TRBJ2-2
d_gene: -
abundance: -
CDR3nt: TGTGCCAGCTCACCAGTTGGGGGGACCGGGGAGCTGTTTTTT
CDR3aa: CASSPVGGTGELFF

v_gene: TRBV7-8
j_gene: TRBJ1-4
d_gene: -
abundance: -
CDR3nt: TGTGCCAGCAGCAGGGGGGGTCTTGCAACTAATGAAAAACTGTTTTTT
CDR3aa: CASSRGGLATNEKLFF

v_gene: TRBV28
j_gene: TRBJ2-7
d_gene: -
abundance: -
CDR3nt: TGTGCCAGCAGTCCACACAGCGAGCAGTACTTC
CDR3aa: CASSPHSEQYF

v_gene: TRBV4-1
j_gene: TRBJ1-4
d_gene: -
abundance: -
CDR3nt: TGCGCCAGCAGCCCGGCCCCGATACCCGGGGGGTATGAAAAACTGTTTTTT
CDR3aa: CASSPAPIPGGYEKLFF

v_gene: TRBV11-3
j_gene: TRBJ1-2
d_gene: -
abundance: -
CDR3nt: TGTGCCAGCAGCTTAGGGGCAGGCTATGGCTACACCTTC
CDR3aa: CASSLGAGYGYTF

v_gene: TRBV20-1
j_gene: TRBJ1-4
d_gene: TRBD1
abundance: -
CDR3nt: TGCAGTGCTGGACAGGGTGAAAAACTGTTTTTT
CDR3aa: CSAGQGEKLFF